This TCR beta chain appears in the sequencing data of a study of cytomegalovirus exposure and HLA in healthy donors. Findings and limits, study-wide: According to an earlier analysis, most TCR beta V segments yielded productive rearrangements about 90% or about 30% of the time.

The PCR ran on 60 Vbeta and 13 Jbeta primers. This table comes from immunoSEQ multiplex PCR, and its TCRdb copy is limited to in-frame clones, with some not included. Of approximately 160,000 clones in the sample, 64% are singletons; the top ten hold under 3%. Germline lookup yields CDR1 SGDLS and CDR2 YYNGEE. The CDR3 sequence is 12 residues long. Trimming left V 4 bases short and J 8 bases short, with 9 bases between. There are a few counts of this clone. As yet, its antigen is unknown. The rearrangement links TRBV9 to TRBJ1-4; D gene uncertain. This sequence was found in a woman aged 25 to 45 in good health and CMV-seropositive. Material for sequencing was PBMCs. The CDR3: CASSRSSEKLFF. DNA for the CDR3: TGTGCCAGCAGCCGTAGTAGCGAAAAACTGTTTTTT.